This T cell receptor beta chain is drawn from a study of blood T cell repertoires in COVID-19. This clone was observed a handful of times. Libraries were prepared by immunoSEQ multiplex PCR; TCRdb keeps only in-frame clonotypes and omits some of them. The table shows roughly 160,000 clones, with under 90% occurring only once. Donors of Cohort 3 who recovered were those that had two negative PCRs, clearance, or symptom resolution. This CDR3 is 14 amino acids long. V lost 6 bases, J lost 2 bases, and 11 bases lay in between. Germline lookup yields CDR1 SGHVS and CDR2 FNYEAQ. The chain recombines TRBV7-6 with TRBJ1-5; no firm D call. The sequence came from a man in his fifties or sixties who had recovered from COVID-19. The material sequenced was PBMCs or T cells enriched from blood (not recorded which). Written as DNA, the CDR3 is TGTGCCAGCAGTCCACAAAGTGGCAATCAGCCCCAGCATTTT. Translated, it gives CASSPQSGNQPQHF. The variable domain in full, with the rest retrieved from reference TRBV7-6 and TRBJ1-5, is GAGVSQSPRYKVTKRGQDVALRCDPISGHVSLYWYRQALGQGPEFLTYFNYEAQQDKSGLPNDRFSAERPEGSISTLTIQRTEQRDSAMYRCASSPQSGNQPQHFGDGTRLSIL.